This TCR beta chain was retrieved from a study of vaccination effects on CD4 cells after COVID-19 (dated by TCRdb to between 2021 and 2024). As for the study more broadly: Post-vaccine samples across the study were collected a median of 72 days after the second dose, with a range of 14 to 241. SARS-CoV-2 spike-specific CD4+ TCR repertoires from before and after mRNA vaccination were compared in COVID-19 convalescent patients and in infection-naive vaccine recipients. Altogether, 10 COVID-19 convalescent patients and a few SARS-CoV-2-naive healthy vaccine recipients made up the full study. Cultures from other donors in the study were sequenced with the Oncomine TCR Beta short-read assay on an Illumina iSeq 100. General conclusions and limits of the study: Marked clonal contraction was observed in both infection-induced and vaccine-induced clones at late post-vaccination timepoints, consistent with waning T cell responses. Among healthy vaccine recipients, nearly all vaccine-induced clones were SARS-CoV-2 mono-reactive, and just 1 of 255 was cross-reactive with common cold coronaviruses. Limitations of the study were the small number of convalescent patients and the absence of early post-infection timepoints.

In the ViraFEST assay, PBMC were stimulated with viral peptide pools, and antigen-specific CD4+ T cell clonotypes were then identified by expansion using TCR sequencing. After less than eleven days of culture, CD4+ T cells were isolated with the EasySep CD4+ T cell isolation kit. Each participant got two doses of an mRNA SARS-CoV-2 vaccine, either BNT162b2 or mRNA-1273. Negative nucleocapsid antibody results before and after vaccination confirmed that the healthy vaccine recipients had no prior SARS-CoV-2 infection. Each well held 1.5 million to 2 million PBMC cultured in IMDM containing roughly 5% human AB serum, 10 IU/ml IL-2 and gentamicin, along with 8 to 10 ug/ml peptides. On days 3 and 7, half of the culture medium was replaced with fresh IL-2-containing medium. Each peptide stimulation condition was cultured in triplicate wells unless otherwise noted. PBMC were separated from whole blood using Ficoll-Paque Plus gradient centrifugation and were then either cryopreserved at -140C or used fresh. The overlapping peptide pools covered the spike proteins of SARS-CoV-2 and of the common cold coronaviruses HCoV-NL63, HCoV-OC43 and HCoV-229E. The QIAamp micro DNA kit was used to extract genomic DNA from the cultured CD4+ T cells.

To note about this clone: Its antigen has not been determined. One base away there is no much larger clone; base qualities are not given.

Libraries were built with the immunoSEQ multiplex PCR assay. DNA from the CD4+ T cells that had been cultured and isolated underwent TCR beta CDR3 sequencing. Under the source paper's analysis protocol: The analysis removed non-productive TCR sequences, trimmed reads to the CDR3 region, and retained only CDR3s that were 7 or more amino acids long. The MANAFEST web app was used to identify antigen-specific clonotypes by comparing expansion in peptide wells with expansion in reference cultures. For clones to be considered positive, expansion at FDR<0.05 versus reference and all other wells, an odds ratio above 5, and a frequency above 0.1% in two replicate wells were required. A clonotype was defined as cross-reactive if the clonotype was significantly expanded both in SARS-CoV-2 spike wells and in at least one common cold coronavirus spike condition. CDR3 similarity was assessed by Levenshtein distance using the stringdist R package, and unrooted trees were constructed with ape in R 3.6.1. Here the immuneACCESS table is served through TCRdb, limited to in-frame sequences with V and J called. Missing clones are a known gap in these copies; in checked studies unresolved V genes cover under half, and the rest lacks a known reason. The D gene and trimming were derived from the DNA, and the V and J assignments and clone size from that table. Within this sample are tens of thousands of clones, with roughly 80% of them counted one time only. The ten largest clones represent 7% to 9.5% of the sample.

The CDR3 sequence holds 11 residues, the cysteine and phenylalanine included. The DNA shown is the 33-base CDR3, in frame from base 1. V drops 4 bases and J drops 5 bases, leaving 6 bases in between. The germline V gene encodes CDR1 LGHNA and CDR2 YNFKEQ. This chain is built from TRBV4-2 and TRBJ2-7, with no D gene named confidently. The sequence was obtained from a human donor who received a COVID-19 vaccine. The source material was CD4+ T cells from PBMCs cultured with SARS-CoV-2 spike peptides, sampled after COVID-19 vaccination. In light of the paper, this sample's cell subset or site label describes: SARS-CoV-2 spike overlapping peptide pool stimulation. This receptor has the CDR3 CASSLSHEQYF. The sequenced DNA: TGTGCCAGCAGCCTTTCCCACGAGCAGTACTTC.